Included here is one T cell receptor beta chain sequence, with context. The antigen is not known. The data belong to a study of cytomegalovirus exposure and HLA in healthy donors. General observations from the study: The authors enumerated around 150 TCR beta chains as linked to cytomegalovirus. The TCR clusters that emerged in the first cohort tended, a later analysis found, to co-occur in the 110 or so validation repertoires. According to reports, the classifier identified cytomegalovirus status with high specificity and sensitivity.

This CDR3 is 12 amino acids long. Per the germline V gene, CDR1 is SGDLS and CDR2 is YYNGEE. Trimming took 0 bases from V and 10 from J, leaving 10 bases between them. Using immunoSEQ multiplex PCR, the repertoire was profiled, and TCRdb retains in-frame clones only, with some absent. This sample carries some 120,000 clones, more than 70% of them seen once, and the ten largest clones take 1.2% to 1.5%. This chain connects TRBV9 to TRBJ1-1, with D unclear. Material for sequencing was PBMCs. This TCR was sampled from a man in his thirties or forties in good health and CMV-seronegative. CDR3 coding DNA: TGTGCCAGCAGCGTAGGGGAAGGGAGAGCTTTCTTT. Amino acids: CASSVGEGRAFF.